This T cell receptor (beta chain) was found in a study of CD8 T cells in Susac syndrome. An input of about 0.45 to 1 ug of RNA was subjected to reverse transcription using random hexamers. With immunoSEQ multiplex PCR, TCR beta CDR3 was amplified across 54 Vbeta and 13 Jbeta. Each CDR3 protein gets one entry after TCRdb re-called the immunoSEQ multiplex PCR reads with MiXCR. The data contain around 150,000 distinct CDR3 sequences, 85% to 95% of them singletons. The T cells that were sequenced for TCR beta were CD8+ and CD4+ cells from blood. CDR3 length equals 16 residues. From germline, CDR1 is MDHEN and CDR2 SYDVKM. The V and J ends lost 6 bases and 2 bases, in that order; junction bases with no gene match: 12.

Sequenced: CD4+ T cells from PBMCs. This sequence originates from a human donor with multiple sclerosis. The genes are TRBV28 and TRBJ1-2; 7 nucleotides align to TRBD1. CDR3 sequence: CASSTGPGTVNYGYTF. DNA of the CDR3: TGTGCCAGCAGCACCGGACCCGGGACAGTAAACTATGGCTACACCTTC.